The next 3 T cell receptor beta chains were all read from a single sample in a study of shared clonotypes between healthy human individuals (dated by TCRdb to about 2020). Library preparation used the immunoSEQ multiplex PCR assay. TCRdb obtained this table from immuneACCESS and retained in-frame rearrangements with V and J assigned. These tables miss some clones; where compared with another copy, unresolved V genes account for less than half of the shortfall, and the remainder is unexplained. A total of roughly 590,000 clones appear in this sample, less than 97% of them only once. 0.11% of the sample is in the top ten clones. CD8 naive samples were CD45RO-negative cells positively selected for CCR7, giving a CD45RA+CCR7+ population that excluded TemRA cells. The sequenced sample consisted of naive CD8+ T cells sorted from blood. Reading the label with the study, this specimen's cell subset or site is: CD45RA+CCR7+. Source of these receptors: a woman aged 25 to 45 in good health.

The rearrangement joins TRBV19 to TRBJ2-7, with D maybe TRBD1 (6 bases). The V end lost 7 bases, the J end lost 3 bases, and 19 bases lay between the germline ends. Germline V gives CDR1 LNHDA, CDR2 SQIVND (reference sequence). The CDR3 is made up of 15 amino acids. The CDR3: CASKPGQGGIYEQYF. DNA of the CDR3: TGTGCCAGTAAACCGGGACAAGGAGGTATCTACGAGCAGTACTTC.

The sample holds a few counts of this clone. The sample holds other DNA sequences that translate to the same CDR3. V and J are TRBV11-2 and TRBJ2-7; D is unclear. Germline CDR1 SGHAT, CDR2 FQNNGV. Trimming took 5 bases from V and 5 from J, leaving 7 bases between them. The CDR3 has 11 residues. CDR3 loop: CASSLYHEQYF. The CDR3 nucleotides are TGTGCCAGCAGCCTCTACCACGAGCAGTACTTC.

The chain carries TRBV27 and TRBJ1-5; D not certain. The CDR3 covers 12 residues. Germline V lookup: CDR1 MNHEY, CDR2 SMNVEV (reference sequence). V dropped 8 bases and J dropped 3 bases, with 8 bases sitting between them. This CDR3 reads CASGEFNQPQHF. For the CDR3, the DNA is TGTGCCAGCGGGGAGTTCAATCAGCCCCAGCATTTT.